The source of this TCR beta chain is a study of shared clonotypes between healthy human individuals. Assay: immunoSEQ multiplex PCR; the TCRdb copy retains only in-frame clones and omits some. The data show tens of thousands of clones, with about 65% seen just once and roughly half held by the top ten. Trimming cost V 5 bases and J 9 bases, with 20 bases left between them. CDR1 MNHEY and CDR2 SMNVEV come from the germline V gene (reference sequence). The CDR3 totals 15 residues. This sequence originates from a man aged 30 to 45 in good health. The chain carries TRBV27 and TRBJ2-1; TRBD2 might be the D (6 bases). The sequenced material came from memory CD8+ T cells sorted from blood. The subset here: CD45RO+ cells pooled with CCR7-negative TemRA cells. The CDR3 DNA is TGTGCCAGCAGTATTCGTCCGGGGCGGGATAGTGAGCAGTTCTTC. Residues: CASSIRPGRDSEQFF.